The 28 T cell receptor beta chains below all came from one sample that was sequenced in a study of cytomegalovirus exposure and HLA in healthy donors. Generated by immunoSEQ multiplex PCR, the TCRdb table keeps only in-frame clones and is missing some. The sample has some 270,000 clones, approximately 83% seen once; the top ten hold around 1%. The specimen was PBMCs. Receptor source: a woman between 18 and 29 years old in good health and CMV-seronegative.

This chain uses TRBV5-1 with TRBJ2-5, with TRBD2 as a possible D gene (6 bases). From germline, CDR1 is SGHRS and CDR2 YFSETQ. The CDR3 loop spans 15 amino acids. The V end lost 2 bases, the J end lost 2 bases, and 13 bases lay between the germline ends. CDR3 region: CASSFNLANQETQYF. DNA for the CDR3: TGCGCCAGCAGCTTTAACCTAGCGAATCAAGAGACCCAGTACTTC.

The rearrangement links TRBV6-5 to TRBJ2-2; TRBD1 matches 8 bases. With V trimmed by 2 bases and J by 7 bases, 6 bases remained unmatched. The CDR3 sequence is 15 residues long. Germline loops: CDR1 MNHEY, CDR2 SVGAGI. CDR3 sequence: CASSYVAGGFGELFF. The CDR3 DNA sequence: TGTGCCAGCAGTTACGTCGCAGGGGGCTTCGGGGAGCTGTTTTTT.

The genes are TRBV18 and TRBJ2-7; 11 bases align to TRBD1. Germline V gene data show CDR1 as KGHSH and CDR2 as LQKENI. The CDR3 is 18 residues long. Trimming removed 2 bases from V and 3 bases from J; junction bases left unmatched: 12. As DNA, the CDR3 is TGTGCCAGCTCACCAAGGGGACAGGGGGTCCCAGCATACTACGAGCAGTACTTC. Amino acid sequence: CASSPRGQGVPAYYEQYF.

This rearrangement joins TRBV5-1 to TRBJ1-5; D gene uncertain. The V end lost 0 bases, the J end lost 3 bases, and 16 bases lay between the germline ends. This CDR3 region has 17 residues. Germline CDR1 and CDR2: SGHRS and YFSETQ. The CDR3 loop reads CASSLGGPRKDNQPQHF. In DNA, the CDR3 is TGCGCCAGCAGCTTGGGAGGCCCCCGAAAGGACAATCAGCCCCAGCATTTT.

This chain's CDR3 is CAIRGGLNYGYTF. Here the CDR3 DNA reads TGTGCCATCAGGGGGGGACTCAACTATGGCTACACCTTC. This chain links TRBV10-3 with TRBJ1-2, with a tentative D call TRBD1 (5 bases). Germline CDR1 ENHRY, CDR2 SYGVKD. This CDR3 region has 13 residues. The V and J ends lost 6 bases and 2 bases respectively, with 10 bases between them.

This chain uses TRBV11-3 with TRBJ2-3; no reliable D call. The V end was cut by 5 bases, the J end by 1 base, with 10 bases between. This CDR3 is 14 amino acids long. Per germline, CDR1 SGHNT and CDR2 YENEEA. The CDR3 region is CASSPTGGTDTQYF. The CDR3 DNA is TGTGCCAGCAGCCCGACTGGCGGCACAGATACGCAGTATTTT.

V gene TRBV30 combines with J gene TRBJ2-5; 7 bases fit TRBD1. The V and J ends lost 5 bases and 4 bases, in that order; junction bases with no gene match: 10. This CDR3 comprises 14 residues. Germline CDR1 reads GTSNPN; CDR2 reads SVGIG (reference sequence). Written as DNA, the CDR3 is TGTGCCTGGGACGCCAATAGGGGGCCAGAGACCCAGTACTTC. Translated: CAWDANRGPETQYF.

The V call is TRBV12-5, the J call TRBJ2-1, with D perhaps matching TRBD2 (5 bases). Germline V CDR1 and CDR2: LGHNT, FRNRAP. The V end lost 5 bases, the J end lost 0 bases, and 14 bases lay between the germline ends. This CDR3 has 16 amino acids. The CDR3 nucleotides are TGTGCTAGTGGTCACTCGGGGATCGTCTCCTACAATGAGCAGTTCTTC. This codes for CASGHSGIVSYNEQFF.

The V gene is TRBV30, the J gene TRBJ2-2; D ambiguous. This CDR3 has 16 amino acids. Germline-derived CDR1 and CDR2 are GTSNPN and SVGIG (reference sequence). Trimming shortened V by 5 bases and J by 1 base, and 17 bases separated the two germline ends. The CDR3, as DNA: TGTGCCTGGCCTCCGTCTGGCAAATTGAACACCGGGGAGCTGTTTTTT. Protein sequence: CAWPPSGKLNTGELFF.

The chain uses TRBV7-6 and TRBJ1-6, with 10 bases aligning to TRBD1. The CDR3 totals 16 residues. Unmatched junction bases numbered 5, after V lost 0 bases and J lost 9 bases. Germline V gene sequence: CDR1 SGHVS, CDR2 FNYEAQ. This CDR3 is CASSLAGDRGPSPLHF. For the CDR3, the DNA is TGTGCCAGCAGCTTAGCTGGCGACAGGGGGCCTTCACCCCTCCACTTT. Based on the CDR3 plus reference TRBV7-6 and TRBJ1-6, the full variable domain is GAGVSQSPRYKVTKRGQDVALRCDPISGHVSLYWYRQALGQGPEFLTYFNYEAQQDKSGLPNDRFSAERPEGSISTLTIQRTEQRDSAMYRCASSLAGDRGPSPLHFGNGTRLTVT.

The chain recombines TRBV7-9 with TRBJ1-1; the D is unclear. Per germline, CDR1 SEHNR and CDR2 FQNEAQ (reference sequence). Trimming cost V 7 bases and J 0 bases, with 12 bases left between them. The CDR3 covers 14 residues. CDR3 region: CASTLSSVNTEAFF. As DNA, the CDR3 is TGTGCCAGCACTCTTAGTTCTGTGAACACTGAAGCTTTCTTT.

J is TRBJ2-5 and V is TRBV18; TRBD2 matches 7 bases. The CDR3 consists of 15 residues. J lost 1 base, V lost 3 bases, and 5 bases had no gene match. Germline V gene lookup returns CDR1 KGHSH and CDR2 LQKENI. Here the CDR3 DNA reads TGTGCCAGCTCACCGGGACTACACTTCCAAGAGACCCAGTACTTC. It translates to CASSPGLHFQETQYF.

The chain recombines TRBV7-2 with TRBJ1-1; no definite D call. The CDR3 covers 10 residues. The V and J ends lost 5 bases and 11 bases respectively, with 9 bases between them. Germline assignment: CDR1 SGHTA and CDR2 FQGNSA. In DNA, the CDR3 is TGTGCCAGCAGCCCTAATTTGGCTTTCTTT. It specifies CASSPNLAFF.

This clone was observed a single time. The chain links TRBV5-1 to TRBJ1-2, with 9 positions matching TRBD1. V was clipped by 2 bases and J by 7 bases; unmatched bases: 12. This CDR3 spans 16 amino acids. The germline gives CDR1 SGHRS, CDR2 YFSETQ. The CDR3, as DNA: TGCGCCAGCAGCTTCCCTCGAACAGGGGGCGATCCTGGCTACACCTTC. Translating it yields CASSFPRTGGDPGYTF.

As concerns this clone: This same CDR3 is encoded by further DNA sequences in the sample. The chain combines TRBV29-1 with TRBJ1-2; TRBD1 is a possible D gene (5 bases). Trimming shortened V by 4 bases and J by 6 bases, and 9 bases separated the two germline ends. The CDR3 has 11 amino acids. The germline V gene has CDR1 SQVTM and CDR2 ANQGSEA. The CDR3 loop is CSVGWGDGYTF. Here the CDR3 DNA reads TGCAGCGTTGGGTGGGGCGATGGCTACACCTTC.

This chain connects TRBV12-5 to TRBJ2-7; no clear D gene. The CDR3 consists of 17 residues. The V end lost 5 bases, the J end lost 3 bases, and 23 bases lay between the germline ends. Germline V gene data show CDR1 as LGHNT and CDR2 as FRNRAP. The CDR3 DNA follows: TGTGCTAGTGGTCCCCAGTATGGTCTGCTTAATAACTACGAGCAGTACTTC. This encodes CASGPQYGLLNNYEQYF.

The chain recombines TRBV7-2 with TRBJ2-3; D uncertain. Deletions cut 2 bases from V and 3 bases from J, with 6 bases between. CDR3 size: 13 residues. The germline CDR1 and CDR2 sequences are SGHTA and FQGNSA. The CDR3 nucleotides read TGTGCCAGCAGCTTATTCGGGACAGATACGCAGTATTTT. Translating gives CASSLFGTDTQYF.

The CDR3 protein is CASSKSGQANTEAFF. The CDR3 bases are TGTGCCAGCAGCAAATCGGGACAGGCAAACACTGAAGCTTTCTTT. The V call is TRBV11-2, the J call TRBJ1-1, with 8 bases matching TRBD1. This CDR3 is 15 amino acids long. Trimming cost V 5 bases and J 2 bases; bases outside gene matches: 7. The germline V gene has CDR1 SGHAT and CDR2 FQNNGV.

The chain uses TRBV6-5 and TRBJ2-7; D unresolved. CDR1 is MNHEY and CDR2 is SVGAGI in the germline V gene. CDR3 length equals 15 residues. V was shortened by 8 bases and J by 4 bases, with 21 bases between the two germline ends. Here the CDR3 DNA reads TGTGCCAGCCGAAAACTCCCTGAAAGCTTTTACGAGCAGTACTTC. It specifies CASRKLPESFYEQYF.

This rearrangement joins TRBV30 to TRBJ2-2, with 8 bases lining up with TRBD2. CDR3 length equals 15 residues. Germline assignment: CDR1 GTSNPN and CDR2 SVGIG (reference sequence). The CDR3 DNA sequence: TGTGCTTGTTTGAGCGGGAGTATTGACACCGGGGAGCTGTTTTTT. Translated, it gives CACLSGSIDTGELFF.

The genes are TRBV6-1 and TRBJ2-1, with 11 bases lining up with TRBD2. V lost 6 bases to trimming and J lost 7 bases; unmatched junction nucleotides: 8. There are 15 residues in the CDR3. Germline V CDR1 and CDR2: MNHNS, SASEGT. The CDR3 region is CASSELAGVGNEQFF. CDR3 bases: TGTGCCAGCAGCGAACTAGCGGGAGTTGGTAATGAGCAGTTCTTC.

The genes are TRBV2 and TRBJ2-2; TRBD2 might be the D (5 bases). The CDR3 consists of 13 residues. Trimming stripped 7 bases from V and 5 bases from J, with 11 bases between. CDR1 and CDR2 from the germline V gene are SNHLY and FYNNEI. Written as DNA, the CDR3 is TGTGCCAGCATGGGAGTTATAACCGGGGAGCTGTTTTTT. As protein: CASMGVITGELFF.

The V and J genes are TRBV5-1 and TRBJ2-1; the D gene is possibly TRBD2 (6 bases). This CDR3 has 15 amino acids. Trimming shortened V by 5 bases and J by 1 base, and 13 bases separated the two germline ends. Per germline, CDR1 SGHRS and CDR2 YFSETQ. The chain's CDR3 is CASSKEGGSYNEQFF. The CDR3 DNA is TGCGCCAGCAGTAAGGAGGGCGGTTCCTACAATGAGCAGTTCTTC.

DNA of the CDR3: TGTGCCAGCAGCCAAACGGGACTCAACTCCTACGAGCAGTACTTC. This codes for CASSQTGLNSYEQYF. The chain employs TRBV6-5 and TRBJ2-7; the D gene is possibly TRBD2 (6 bases). The CDR3 covers 15 residues. CDR1 and CDR2 (germline): MNHEY, SVGAGI. The germline V and J ends were trimmed by 6 bases and 0 bases, with 15 bases remaining between them.

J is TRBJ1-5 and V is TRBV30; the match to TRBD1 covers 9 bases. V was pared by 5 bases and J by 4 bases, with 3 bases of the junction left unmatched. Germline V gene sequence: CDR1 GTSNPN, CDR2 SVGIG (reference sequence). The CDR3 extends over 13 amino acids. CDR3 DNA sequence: TGTGCCTGGGGACAGGGGATAAATCAGCCCCAGCATTTT. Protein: CAWGQGINQPQHF.

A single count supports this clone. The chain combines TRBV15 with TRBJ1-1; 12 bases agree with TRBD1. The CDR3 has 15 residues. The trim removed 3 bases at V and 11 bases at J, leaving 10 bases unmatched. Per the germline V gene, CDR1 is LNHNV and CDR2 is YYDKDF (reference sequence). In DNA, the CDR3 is TGTGCCACCAGCAGCCCCGGGACAGGGGGCGCAAGGGCTTTCTTT. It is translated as CATSSPGTGGARAFF.

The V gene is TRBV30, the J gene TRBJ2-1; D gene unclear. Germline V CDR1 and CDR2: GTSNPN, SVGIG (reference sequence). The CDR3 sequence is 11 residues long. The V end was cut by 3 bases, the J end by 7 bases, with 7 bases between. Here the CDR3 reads CAWSMRNEQFF. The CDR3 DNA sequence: TGTGCCTGGAGCATGAGAAATGAGCAGTTCTTC.

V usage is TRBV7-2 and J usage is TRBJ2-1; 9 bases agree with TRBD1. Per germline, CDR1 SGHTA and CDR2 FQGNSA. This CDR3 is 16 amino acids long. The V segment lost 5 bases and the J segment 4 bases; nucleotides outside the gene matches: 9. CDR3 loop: CASSRSGTGKYNEQFF. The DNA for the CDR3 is TGTGCCAGCAGCCGATCCGGGACAGGGAAATACAATGAGCAGTTCTTC. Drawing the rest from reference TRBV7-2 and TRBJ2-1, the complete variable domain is GAGVSQSPSNKVTEKGKDVELRCDPISGHTALYWYRQSLGQGLEFLIYFQGNSAPDKSGLPSDRFSAERTGGSVSTLTIQRTQQEDSAVYLCASSRSGTGKYNEQFFGPGTRLTVL.